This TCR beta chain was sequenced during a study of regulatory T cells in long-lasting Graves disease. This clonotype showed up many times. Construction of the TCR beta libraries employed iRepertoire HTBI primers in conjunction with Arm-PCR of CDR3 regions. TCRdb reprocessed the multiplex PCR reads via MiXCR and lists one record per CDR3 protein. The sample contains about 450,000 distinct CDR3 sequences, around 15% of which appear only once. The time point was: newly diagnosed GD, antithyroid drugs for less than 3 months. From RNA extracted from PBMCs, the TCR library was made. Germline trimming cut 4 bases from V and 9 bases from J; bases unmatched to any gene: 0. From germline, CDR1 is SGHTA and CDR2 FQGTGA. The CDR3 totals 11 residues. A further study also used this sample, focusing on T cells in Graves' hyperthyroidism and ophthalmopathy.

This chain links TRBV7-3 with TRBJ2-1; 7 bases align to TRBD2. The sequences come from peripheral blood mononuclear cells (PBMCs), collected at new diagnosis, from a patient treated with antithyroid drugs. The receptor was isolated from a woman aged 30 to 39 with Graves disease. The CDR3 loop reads CASSSGGEQFF. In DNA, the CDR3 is TGTGCCAGCAGCTCGGGGGGTGAGCAGTTCTTC.